This T cell receptor beta chain was identified in a study of cytomegalovirus exposure and HLA in healthy donors (dated by TCRdb to 2016 to 2017). Study-level background: In an earlier analysis of under 600 of the donors, 276 Gb of sequence data and 90 million to 120 million unique TCR beta sequences from 150 million to 200 million T cells were reported. Roughly 300 gigabases of sequencing data and approximately 91 million unique TCR sequences made up an early release that covered nearly 650 HLA-typed donors. Among the roughly 430 genotyped donors, 81% belonged to the genetic ancestry cluster associated with self-reported Caucasian donors. The study aimed to test whether cataloging public T cell receptors could reveal signatures of past pathogen exposure. The study profiled the T cell repertoires of hundreds of subjects by immunosequencing and related them to cytomegalovirus serostatus. Besides the first cohort of 666 subjects, a separate validation cohort made up of roughly 130 different subjects was used. To predict cytomegalovirus infection status, the study brought together high-throughput TCR immunosequencing, statistical association of individual TCRs with disease status, and machine learning. A later analysis re-analyzed previously published TCR beta repertoires from approximately 670 donors and added high-resolution HLA genotyping to study TCR occurrence patterns. Rather than drawing on any new phenotypic data, the later analysis identified candidate immune exposures from TCR beta sequences and the way those sequences occurred across donors. An earlier analysis of 587 of the donors used high-throughput TCR beta sequencing to judge whether each TCR beta V gene segment behaved as functional or pseudogenic. Donor age, sex, ethnicity and CMV serostatus were compiled together with the repertoire data. In a later genetic analysis, genome-wide SNP genotypes for about three fifths of the roughly 670 donors were used, and that subset was treated as a discovery cohort. Every repertoire in the discovery cohort had been generated on one and the same sequencing platform. HLA typing covered class I and class II loci at four-digit resolution. Typing coverage differed by locus: A, B, C, DRB1 and DQB1 were typed in roughly 620-630 donors, DQA1 in around 500, DPA1 in over 600, and DPB1 in just under 480. Four or five DR-DQ haplotypes were handled as single units for association and clustering because linkage in the cohort was strong. Across 300 to 500 genotyped donors of the cohort, an average of approximately 240,000 unique TCR beta nucleotide sequences per donor were sequenced, and roughly 20% of those sequences were non-productive.

On this clone itself: The target of this receptor is not known. Within one base of it there is no much larger clone, and no base qualities were kept.

The research as a whole found: A further reported finding was that TCR beta sequences accurately predicted the HLA-A and HLA-B alleles for most subjects in the first cohort. In a later analysis, most CMV-associated TCR beta chains were found to appear HLA-restricted, with HLA associations seemingly driven largely by CMV exposure. In both the original and validation cohorts, the classifier was reported to diagnose cytomegalovirus status with high specificity and sensitivity. The authors suggested that the approach could potentially be generalized to other disease states and immunological phenotypes. A group of highly shared sequence variants was considered likely to be a technical artifact of the sequencing pipeline. Because HLA typing was missing for some donors at each locus, association tests included only the typed subset. When HLA alleles, especially DR and DQ, strongly co-occurred, attributing TCR associations to individual alleles was difficult. A later genetic analysis associated a missense DCLRE1C variant with V-gene and J-gene trimming of TCR beta chains, and an independent cohort replicated the association. In a later analysis, HLA-associated TCR beta chains were found to be more clonally expanded and to have lower generation probabilities than equally common non-associated chains. In a later genetic analysis, fewer N-insertions in productive TCRs were reported among donors in an Asian-associated ancestry cluster than the roughly 700-donor mean. Correlated functional status among segregating V segments might reflect linkage disequilibrium, but an unknown experimental factor could not be ruled out. In a later analysis, several top co-occurrence clusters were reported to appear linked to parvovirus B19, influenza, CMV and Epstein-Barr virus. Some IMGT-functional V segments, including TRBV6-2 and TRBV6-3, could not be distinguished by the 87-base-pair reads and were therefore excluded. In vitro tests confirmed that a few of the cytomegalovirus-associated TCR beta chains recognize cytomegalovirus antigens. Roughly uniform sequencing depth across donors was assumed in presence/absence analyses, although this assumption may not hold. CMV serostatus was the only immune exposure information available for the cohort. Because counts were too low, about 17 rarely observed V segments, including chromosome 9 orphons, were excluded from the earlier analysis of some 590 of the donors. In a later analysis, TCR association rates were found to vary across HLA loci, with the most associated TCRs seen for DRB1 alleles and the fewest for HLA-C alleles. Most TCR sequences were observed very rarely across donors, whereas some public TCRs were present in many individuals. In this cohort, only TCR beta chains were sequenced, and detectable features were limited by the absence of alpha or paired-chain data. A later analysis associated 17,000 or so TCR beta sequences with specific HLA alleles at a false discovery rate of 0.05. The study gave a list of some 150 TCR beta chains associated with cytomegalovirus. An earlier analysis of approximately 530 of the donors showed that most TCR beta V segments appeared in productive rearrangements either about 90% or about 30% of the time, which broadly matched IMGT annotations.

From the cysteine up to the phenylalanine, the CDR3 has a length of 16 residues. Only the CDR3 DNA is retained, 48 bases long and in frame from the first base. CDR1 SGHAT and CDR2 FQNNGV were looked up in the germline V gene. The V end gives up 5 bases and the J end 3 bases, leaving 5 bases in the junction not matched to a gene. The cohort consisted of 600 to 700 healthy bone marrow donors. At the time of sampling, every cohort member was nominally healthy, though immune exposures that went unrecorded were likely present. The donor was CMV seronegative and belonged to the group of 320 or so seronegative cohort members. A peripheral blood sample was collected from each donor, and TCR beta sequencing was performed on peripheral blood mononuclear cells. Genomic DNA was extracted from the blood cell samples with the Qiagen DNeasy Blood Extraction Kit. Libraries were built with the immunoSEQ multiplex PCR assay. The multiplex PCR relied on a mix of 60 forward primers for TCR Vbeta segments and 13 reverse primers for TCR Jbeta segments. The CDR3 region of rearranged TCR beta genes was amplified from genomic DNA by a multiplex PCR assay. The Illumina HiSeq System was used to sequence the amplified TCR beta libraries as 87-base-pair reads. Per the source publication's procedure: In a later analysis, 70 million to 95 million unique TCR beta chains were counted across the approximately 620 repertoires, and around 10 million of these chains were shared by at least two donors. A nearest-neighbor algorithm error-corrected the raw reads and collapsed the reads into unique sequences, merging closely related sequences to remove PCR and sequencing errors. V, D and J gene segments were assigned by aligning CDR3 sequences to IMGT reference sequences. Each retained sequence needed at least a six-nucleotide match to both a V gene segment and a J gene segment. A rearrangement counted as productive if the CDR3 had no stop codons and remained in frame with V and J, and every other rearrangement counted as non-productive. Following IMGT convention, CDR3 was defined as the stretch from the second conserved V-encoded cysteine to the conserved J-encoded phenylalanine. Sequences without an unambiguous match to a single V gene segment were excluded from the earlier analysis of approximately 600 of the donors. In an earlier analysis of around 600 of the donors, V segments were called functional above 56.7% productive rearrangements and were called segregating when the between-donor standard deviation exceeded 5%. A statistical classification framework was built to diagnose cytomegalovirus status from the catalog of TCR beta chain sequences. A later analysis assigned V and J genes by comparing TCR nucleotide sequences with IMGT/GENE-DB human TR gene sequences. The TCRdist pipeline was used in a later analysis to assign CDR3 sequences and most-parsimonious VDJ recombination scenarios. In a later analysis, every TCR beta chain was defined by the combination of its CDR3 amino acid sequence and its V-gene family, and reads without a unique V-gene family were dropped. To address suspected cross-contamination and a sequencing artifact, a later analysis removed under 600 highly shared, low-generation-probability nucleotide sequences. For each public chain, a later analysis derived a clonal expansion index from normalized ranks of inferred template counts within each repertoire. A later analysis computed generation probabilities with a VDJ recombination model fitted to out-of-frame rearrangements, and checked the results against IGoR. Hypergeometric tests were used in a later analysis to score TCR-TCR, TCR-HLA and TCR-CMV co-occurrence, with a repertoire-size bias correction applied to the TCR pairs. A later analysis estimated false discovery rates by permuting HLA or CMV assignments 20 times. In a later analysis, co-occurring TCRs were grouped with DBSCAN, and TCRdist sequence similarity was added when clustering was performed within HLA-allele-positive subsets. Co-occurrence clustering excluded repertoires with fewer than 30,000 or more than 120,000 public chains, plus five with anomalous nucleotide sharing. TCRdb limited this immuneACCESS table to in-frame rearrangements with V and J called. A share of clones is missing; checked studies link under half to unresolved V genes, and the rest is unexplained. That table is the source of V, J and clone size, and D and trimming were worked out from the DNA. Across this sample there are 150,000 to 200,000 clones, with around 79% seen only once. The top ten clones comprise 1.6% of the sample.

Recombination connected TRBV11-2 to TRBJ2-2; a stretch of 11 junction bases matches TRBD1. The source is a woman in her 50s in good health and CMV-seronegative. The sequenced material came from PBMCs. Here the CDR3 is given as CASSPRTGGDTGELFF. At the DNA level, the sequence is TGTGCCAGCAGCCCCAGGACAGGGGGCGACACCGGGGAGCTGTTTTTT.